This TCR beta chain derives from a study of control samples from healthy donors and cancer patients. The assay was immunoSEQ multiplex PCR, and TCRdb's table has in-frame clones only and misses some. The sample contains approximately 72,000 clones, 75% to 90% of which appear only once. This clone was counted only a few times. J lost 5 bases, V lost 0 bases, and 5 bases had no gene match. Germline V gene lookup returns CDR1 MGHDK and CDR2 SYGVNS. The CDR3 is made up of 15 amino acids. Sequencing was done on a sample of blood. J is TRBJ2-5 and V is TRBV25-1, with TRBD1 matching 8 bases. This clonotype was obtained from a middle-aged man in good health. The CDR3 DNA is TGTGCCAGCAGTGAATACGGGACAGGCGGGGAGACCCAGTACTTC. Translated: CASSEYGTGGETQYF.